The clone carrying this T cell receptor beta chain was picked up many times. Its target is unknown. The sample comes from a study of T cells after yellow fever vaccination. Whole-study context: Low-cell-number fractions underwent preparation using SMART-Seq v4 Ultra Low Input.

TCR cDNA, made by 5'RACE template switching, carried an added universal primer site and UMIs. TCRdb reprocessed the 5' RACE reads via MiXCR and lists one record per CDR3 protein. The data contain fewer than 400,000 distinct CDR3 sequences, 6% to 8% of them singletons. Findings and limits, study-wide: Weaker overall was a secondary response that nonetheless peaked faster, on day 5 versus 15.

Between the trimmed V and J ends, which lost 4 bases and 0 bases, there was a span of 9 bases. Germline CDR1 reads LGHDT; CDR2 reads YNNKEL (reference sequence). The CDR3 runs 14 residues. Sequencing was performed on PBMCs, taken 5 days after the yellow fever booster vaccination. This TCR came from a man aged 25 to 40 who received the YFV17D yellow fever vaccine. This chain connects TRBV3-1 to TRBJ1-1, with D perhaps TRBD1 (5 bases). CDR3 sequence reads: CASSRDSLNTEAFF. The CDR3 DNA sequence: TGTGCCAGCAGCCGCGACAGCTTGAACACTGAAGCTTTCTTT.